This T cell receptor (beta chain) was sequenced in a study of blood T cell repertoires in COVID-19. Profiling relied on immunoSEQ multiplex PCR, and the TCRdb table lists in-frame clones only, not all of them. This sample has some 400,000 clones, with 80% to 90% found just once. V lost 0 bases to trimming and J lost 4 bases, with 10 bases between them. The length of the CDR3 is 15 residues. CDR1 and CDR2 from the germline V gene are MNHNY and SVGAGI (reference sequence). The TCR was taken from a man aged 30 to 39 who had recovered from COVID-19. Sequencing input: PBMCs or T cells enriched from blood (not recorded which). The V call is TRBV6-6, the J call TRBJ1-5; possible D gene TRBD1, 5 bases. The CDR3 reads CASSYSGAENQPQHF. As DNA, the CDR3 is TGTGCCAGCAGTTACTCAGGGGCAGAGAATCAGCCCCAGCATTTT.